Shown below are 2 T cell receptor beta chains from a single sample sequenced in a study of prognosis after radiotherapy for stage I lung cancer. Genomic DNA yielded TCR beta CDR3, amplified by two-round multiplex PCR. Used in first-round PCR were primers specific to each TRBV and TRBJ gene. In TCRdb, the multiplex PCR reads were re-called with MiXCR into one record per CDR3 protein. The sample lists under 35,000 distinct CDR3 sequences, 35% to 45% seen once, with over 15% in the top ten. Sequences were derived from PBMCs, sampled before or after stereotactic body radiation therapy (not recorded which). Source of these receptors: a donor over 45 with non-small cell lung cancer.

Of note for this clonotype: A far larger clone is just one base off, so this is likely a read error. This chain uses TRBV6-4 with TRBJ2-4; D unclear. The CDR3 is 15 amino acids. Trimming took 5 bases from V and 0 from J, leaving 11 bases between them. CDR1 and CDR2 (germline): MRHNA, SNTAGT. The CDR3 protein is CASSPRPTAKNIQYF. CDR3 sequence (DNA): TGTGCCAGCAGTCCTCGCCCTACAGCCAAAAACATTCAGTACTTC.

This clonotype was seen repeatedly, ten times or more. The genes are TRBV5-6 and TRBJ1-2; no reliable D call. Germline values: CDR1 SGHDT, CDR2 YYEEEE. The V and J ends lost 3 bases and 4 bases respectively, with 19 bases between them. This CDR3 is 16 amino acids long. The CDR3 spells CASSYYLMPGAYGYTF. The CDR3, as DNA: TGTGCCAGCAGCTATTATTTGATGCCAGGCGCCTATGGCTACACCTTC.